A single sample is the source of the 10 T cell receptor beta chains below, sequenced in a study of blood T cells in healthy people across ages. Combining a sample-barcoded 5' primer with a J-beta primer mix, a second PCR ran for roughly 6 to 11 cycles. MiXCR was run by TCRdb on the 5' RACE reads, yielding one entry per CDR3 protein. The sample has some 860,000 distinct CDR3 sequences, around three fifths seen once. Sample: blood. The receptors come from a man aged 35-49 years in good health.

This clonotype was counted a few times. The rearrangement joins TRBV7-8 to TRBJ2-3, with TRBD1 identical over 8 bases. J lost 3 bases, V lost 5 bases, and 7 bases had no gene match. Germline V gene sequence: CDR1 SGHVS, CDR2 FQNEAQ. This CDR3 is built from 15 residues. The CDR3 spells CASSPGQGATDTQYF. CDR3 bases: TGTGCCAGCAGCCCAGGACAGGGTGCGACAGATACGCAGTATTTT.

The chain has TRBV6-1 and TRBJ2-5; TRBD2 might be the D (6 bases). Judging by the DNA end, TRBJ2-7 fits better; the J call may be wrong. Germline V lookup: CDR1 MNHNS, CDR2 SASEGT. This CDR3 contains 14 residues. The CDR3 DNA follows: TGTGCCAGCGGCCCTAGTCTGGGGGGATACGAGCAGTACTTC. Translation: CASGPSLGGYEQYF.

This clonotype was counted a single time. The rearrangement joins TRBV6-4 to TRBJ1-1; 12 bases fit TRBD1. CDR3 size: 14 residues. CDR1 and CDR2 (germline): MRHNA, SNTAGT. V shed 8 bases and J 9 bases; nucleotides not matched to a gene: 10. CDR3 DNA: TGTGCCAGCTCCAACCGCGGGGACAGGGGGCAAGCTTTCTTT. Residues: CASSNRGDRGQAFF.

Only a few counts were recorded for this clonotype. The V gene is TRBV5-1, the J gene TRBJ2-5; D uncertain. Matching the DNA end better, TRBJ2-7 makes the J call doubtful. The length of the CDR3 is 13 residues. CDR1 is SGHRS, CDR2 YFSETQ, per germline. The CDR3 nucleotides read TGCGCCAGCAGCTTGGGGGTTCAGAACGAGCAGTACTTC. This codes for CASSLGVQNEQYF.

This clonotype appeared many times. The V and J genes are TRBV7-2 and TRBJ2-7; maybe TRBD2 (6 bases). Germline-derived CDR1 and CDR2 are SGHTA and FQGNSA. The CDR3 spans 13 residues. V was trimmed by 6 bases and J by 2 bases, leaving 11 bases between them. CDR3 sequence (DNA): TGTGCCAGCAGGAGGGACTCGGCCTACGAGCAGTACTTC. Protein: CASRRDSAYEQYF.

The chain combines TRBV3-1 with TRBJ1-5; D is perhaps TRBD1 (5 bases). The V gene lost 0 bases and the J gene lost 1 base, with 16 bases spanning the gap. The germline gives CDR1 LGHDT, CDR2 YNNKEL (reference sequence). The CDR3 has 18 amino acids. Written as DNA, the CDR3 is TGTGCCAGCAGCCAAGACCCCCCAGGGCCCGGCAGCAATCAGCCCCAGCATTTT. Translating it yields CASSQDPPGPGSNQPQHF.

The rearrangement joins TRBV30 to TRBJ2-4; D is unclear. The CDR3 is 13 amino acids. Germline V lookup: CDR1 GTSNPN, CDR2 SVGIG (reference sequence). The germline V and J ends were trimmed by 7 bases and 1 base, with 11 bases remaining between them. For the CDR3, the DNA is TGTGCCTTGTGGGTGGACGCCAAAAACATTCAGTACTTC. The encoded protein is CALWVDAKNIQYF. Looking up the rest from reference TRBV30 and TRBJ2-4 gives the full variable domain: SQTIHQWPATLVQPVGSPLSLECTVEGTSNPNLYWYRQAAGRGLQLLFYSVGIGQISSEVPQNLSASRPQDRQFILSSKKLLLSDSGFYLCALWVDAKNIQYFGAGTRLSVL.

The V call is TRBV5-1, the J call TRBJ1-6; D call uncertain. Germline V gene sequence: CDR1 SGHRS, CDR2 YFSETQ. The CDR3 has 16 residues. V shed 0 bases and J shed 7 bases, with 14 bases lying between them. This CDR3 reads CASSLAWSGVNSPLHF. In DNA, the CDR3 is TGCGCCAGCAGCTTGGCCTGGTCAGGAGTCAATTCACCCCTCCACTTT.

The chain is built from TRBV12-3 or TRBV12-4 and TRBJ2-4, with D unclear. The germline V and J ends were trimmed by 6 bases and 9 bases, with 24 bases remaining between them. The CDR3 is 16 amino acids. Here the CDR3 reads CASSRLASEPGFIQYF. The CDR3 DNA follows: TGTGCCAGCAGCCGACTTGCCTCGGAGCCTGGGTTCATTCAGTACTTC.

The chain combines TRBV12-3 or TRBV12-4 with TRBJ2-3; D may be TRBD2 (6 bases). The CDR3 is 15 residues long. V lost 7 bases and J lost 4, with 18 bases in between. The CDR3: CASNRRGPQADTQYF. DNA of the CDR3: TGTGCCAGCAACAGGAGGGGTCCCCAAGCAGATACGCAGTATTTT.